What follows are 17 T cell receptor beta chains derived from one specimen sequenced in a study of T cell clones after liver transplantation. Sequencing was performed with immunoSEQ multiplex PCR; in TCRdb, only in-frame clones are kept and a portion is missing. This sample has around 110,000 clones, with roughly nine tenths found just once. This sample comprised CD4+ T cells from blood, obtained 12 months after liver transplant. The receptors were sampled from a human patient who received a liver transplant. Part of the T cells may come from the graft donor.

The chain combines TRBV6-7 with TRBJ2-7, with D perhaps matching TRBD2 (7 bases). TRBV6-7 is classed as an ORF, of uncertain function. This CDR3 contains 14 residues. Trimming took 4 bases from V and 0 from J, leaving 10 bases between them. The CDR3, as DNA: TGTGCCAGCAGTTCCCGGGGGGCCTCCTACGAGCAGTACTTC. Protein sequence: CASSSRGASYEQYF.

Concerning this clone: This sample includes further DNA sequences coding for the same CDR3. The rearrangement links TRBV5-1 to TRBJ2-6; 11 nucleotides align to TRBD2. The CDR3 is 18 residues long. CDR1 is SGHRS, CDR2 YFSETQ, per germline. V dropped 0 bases and J dropped 0; count of bases not matched to a gene: 2. CDR3 sequence reads: CASSLELAGASGANVLTF. DNA for the CDR3: TGCGCCAGCAGCTTGGAACTAGCGGGAGCCTCTGGGGCCAACGTCCTGACTTTC. The entire variable domain, with the rest obtained from reference TRBV5-1 and TRBJ2-6, is as follows: KAGVTQTPRYLIKTRGQQVTLSCSPISGHRSVSWYQQTPGQGLQFLFEYFSETQRNKGNFPGRFSGRQFSNSRSEMNVSTLELGDSALYLCASSLELAGASGANVLTFGAGSRLTVL.

The chain has TRBV18 and TRBJ1-1; perhaps TRBD1 as D (5 bases). The CDR3 is 15 amino acids. Between the trimmed V and J ends, which lost 7 bases and 3 bases, there was a span of 18 bases. Germline V gene data show CDR1 as KGHSH and CDR2 as LQKENI. CDR3 loop: CASFTINRGDTEAFF. DNA for the CDR3: TGTGCCAGCTTCACCATCAACCGAGGGGACACTGAAGCTTTCTTT.

A word on this clone: A junction boundary mismatches the germline segment, possibly from a read error. This chain joins TRBV28 and TRBJ1-2; 9 bases agree with TRBD1. The CDR3 covers 13 residues. Germline V gives CDR1 MDHEN, CDR2 SYDVKM. CDR3 nucleotide sequence: TGTGCCAGCAGTAGGACAGGGGTATATGACTACACCTTC. Translation: CASSRTGVYDYTF.

V and J are TRBV27 and TRBJ1-4; D ambiguous. The CDR3 runs to 14 residues. Germline CDR1 MNHEY, CDR2 SMNVEV (reference sequence). The ends were cut back, 5 bases at V and 0 bases at J, with 7 bases in the middle. CDR3 sequence: CASSVQATNEKLFF. CDR3 DNA: TGTGCCAGCAGTGTTCAGGCAACTAATGAAAAACTGTTTTTT.

The chain links TRBV5-1 to TRBJ2-5; the match to TRBD1 covers 9 bases. Germline CDR1 is SGHRS and CDR2 is YFSETQ. The CDR3 loop spans 14 amino acids. V trimming: 5 bases; J trimming: 5 bases; junction bases outside the gene matches: 7. DNA for the CDR3: TGCGCCAGCAGTTGGACAGGGGCGGGGGAGACCCAGTACTTC. This encodes CASSWTGAGETQYF.

The gene calls are TRBV28 and TRBJ2-7; weak D call: TRBD1 (5 bases). V shed 6 bases and J shed 1 base, with 13 bases lying between them. Germline V gene data show CDR1 as MDHEN and CDR2 as SYDVKM. The CDR3 is 14 amino acids. The CDR3 here is CASSRTGISYEQYF. In DNA form, the CDR3 reads TGTGCCAGCAGCCGAACAGGAATATCCTACGAGCAGTACTTC. Full variable domain (rest looked up from reference TRBV28 and TRBJ2-7): DVKVTQSSRYLVKRTGEKVFLECVQDMDHENMFWYRQDPGLGLRLIYFSYDVKMKEKGDIPEGYSVSREKKERFSLILESASTNQTSMYLCASSRTGISYEQYFGPGTRLTVT.

This chain joins TRBV30 and TRBJ2-2, with 10 bases matching TRBD2. J lost 0 bases, V lost 1 base, and 8 bases had no gene match. CDR3 length: 18 residues. CDR1 and CDR2 from the germline V gene are GTSNPN and SVGIG (reference sequence). This CDR3 reads CAWSGFVAGGANTGELFF. Here the CDR3 DNA reads TGTGCCTGGAGTGGGTTCGTAGCGGGAGGCGCGAACACCGGGGAGCTGTTTTTT.

This clone was seen just once. The rearrangement links TRBV10-3 to TRBJ2-7, with 13 bases that match TRBD2. The V and J ends lost 4 bases and 5 bases, in that order; junction bases with no gene match: 8. The CDR3 has 16 residues. Germline V gene lookup returns CDR1 ENHRY and CDR2 SYGVKD. CDR3 nucleotides: TGTGCCATCAGTGGTAGGACTAGCGGGAGTTATAACGAGCAGTACTTC. Amino acids: CAISGRTSGSYNEQYF.

The chain is built from TRBV4-2 and TRBJ2-5, with 9 bases lining up with TRBD2. The V and J ends lost 4 bases and 3 bases, in that order; junction bases with no gene match: 3. The CDR3 contains 14 residues. Germline V gives CDR1 LGHNA, CDR2 YNFKEQ. CDR3 protein: CASSRASGKETQYF. In nucleotides, the CDR3 is TGTGCCAGCAGCCGGGCTAGCGGGAAAGAGACCCAGTACTTC.

The chain recombines TRBV30 with TRBJ1-2; TRBD1 matches at 8 bases. The CDR3 runs 11 residues. V gave up 5 bases and J gave up 6 bases; unmatched junction bases: 2. The germline CDR1 and CDR2 sequences are GTSNPN and SVGIG (reference sequence). This CDR3 reads CAWGQGDGYTF. CDR3 bases: TGTGCCTGGGGACAGGGTGATGGCTACACCTTC. The full variable domain, rest sourced from reference TRBV30 and TRBJ1-2, is SQTIHQWPATLVQPVGSPLSLECTVEGTSNPNLYWYRQAAGRGLQLLFYSVGIGQISSEVPQNLSASRPQDRQFILSSKKLLLSDSGFYLCAWGQGDGYTFGSGTRLTVV.

The V gene is TRBV20-1, the J gene TRBJ2-3; maybe TRBD1 (6 bases). Germline values: CDR1 DFQATT, CDR2 SNEGSKA (reference sequence). CDR3 length: 11 amino acids. V was shortened by 5 bases and J by 10 bases, with 13 bases between the two germline ends. CDR3 region: CSAGTRLSQYF. The CDR3 region has the DNA TGCAGTGCTGGGACAAGGCTTTCGCAGTATTTT.

The chain couples TRBV5-1 to TRBJ2-2, with TRBD1 as a possible D gene (5 bases). Looked up from germline, CDR1 is SGHRS and CDR2 is YFSETQ. The CDR3 length is 14 residues. Between the trimmed V and J ends, which lost 2 bases and 5 bases, there was a span of 10 bases. CDR3 protein: CASSLNQGTGELFF. CDR3 coding DNA: TGCGCCAGCAGCTTAAACCAGGGAACCGGGGAGCTGTTTTTT.

V is TRBV5-6 and J is TRBJ2-1; D unclear. CDR3 size: 13 residues. V was shortened by 0 bases and J by 8 bases, with 9 bases between the two germline ends. CDR1 and CDR2 (germline): SGHDT, YYEEEE. This CDR3 is CASSLASTHEQFF. CDR3 DNA sequence: TGTGCCAGCAGCTTGGCAAGTACCCATGAGCAGTTCTTC.

This chain uses TRBV4-2 with TRBJ2-1, with D unclear. The V gene lost 3 bases and the J gene lost 1 base, with 13 bases spanning the gap. CDR1 LGHNA and CDR2 YNFKEQ come from the germline V gene. This CDR3 comprises 16 residues. The CDR3 sequence: CASSQERLTSYNEQFF. The CDR3 DNA is TGTGCCAGCAGCCAGGAGAGACTGACTTCCTACAATGAGCAGTTCTTC.

The V and J genes are TRBV7-9 and TRBJ2-7; D possibly corresponds to TRBD2 (6 bases). Trimming removed 8 bases from V and 2 bases from J, with 13 bases in between. Germline-derived CDR1 and CDR2 are SEHNR and FQNEAQ (reference sequence). The CDR3 covers 13 residues. CDR3 sequence (DNA): TGTGCCAGCCGAGGGGAGGTCACCTACGAGCAGTACTTC. Amino acids: CASRGEVTYEQYF.

The rearrangement links TRBV19 to TRBJ1-1; D remains ambiguous. This CDR3 comprises 14 residues. V was shortened by 2 bases and J by 7 bases, with 14 bases between the two germline ends. In germline, CDR1 is LNHDA, CDR2 SQIVND (reference sequence). CDR3 nucleotide sequence: TGTGCCAGTAGTATATTGTCTGATACTGGTGAAGCTTTCTTT. Amino acid sequence: CASSILSDTGEAFF. Full variable domain (rest looked up from reference TRBV19 and TRBJ1-1): DGGITQSPKYLFRKEGQNVTLSCEQNLNHDAMYWYRQDPGQGLRLIYYSQIVNDFQKGDIAEGYSVSREKKESFPLTVTSAQKNPTAFYLCASSILSDTGEAFFGQGTRLTVV.